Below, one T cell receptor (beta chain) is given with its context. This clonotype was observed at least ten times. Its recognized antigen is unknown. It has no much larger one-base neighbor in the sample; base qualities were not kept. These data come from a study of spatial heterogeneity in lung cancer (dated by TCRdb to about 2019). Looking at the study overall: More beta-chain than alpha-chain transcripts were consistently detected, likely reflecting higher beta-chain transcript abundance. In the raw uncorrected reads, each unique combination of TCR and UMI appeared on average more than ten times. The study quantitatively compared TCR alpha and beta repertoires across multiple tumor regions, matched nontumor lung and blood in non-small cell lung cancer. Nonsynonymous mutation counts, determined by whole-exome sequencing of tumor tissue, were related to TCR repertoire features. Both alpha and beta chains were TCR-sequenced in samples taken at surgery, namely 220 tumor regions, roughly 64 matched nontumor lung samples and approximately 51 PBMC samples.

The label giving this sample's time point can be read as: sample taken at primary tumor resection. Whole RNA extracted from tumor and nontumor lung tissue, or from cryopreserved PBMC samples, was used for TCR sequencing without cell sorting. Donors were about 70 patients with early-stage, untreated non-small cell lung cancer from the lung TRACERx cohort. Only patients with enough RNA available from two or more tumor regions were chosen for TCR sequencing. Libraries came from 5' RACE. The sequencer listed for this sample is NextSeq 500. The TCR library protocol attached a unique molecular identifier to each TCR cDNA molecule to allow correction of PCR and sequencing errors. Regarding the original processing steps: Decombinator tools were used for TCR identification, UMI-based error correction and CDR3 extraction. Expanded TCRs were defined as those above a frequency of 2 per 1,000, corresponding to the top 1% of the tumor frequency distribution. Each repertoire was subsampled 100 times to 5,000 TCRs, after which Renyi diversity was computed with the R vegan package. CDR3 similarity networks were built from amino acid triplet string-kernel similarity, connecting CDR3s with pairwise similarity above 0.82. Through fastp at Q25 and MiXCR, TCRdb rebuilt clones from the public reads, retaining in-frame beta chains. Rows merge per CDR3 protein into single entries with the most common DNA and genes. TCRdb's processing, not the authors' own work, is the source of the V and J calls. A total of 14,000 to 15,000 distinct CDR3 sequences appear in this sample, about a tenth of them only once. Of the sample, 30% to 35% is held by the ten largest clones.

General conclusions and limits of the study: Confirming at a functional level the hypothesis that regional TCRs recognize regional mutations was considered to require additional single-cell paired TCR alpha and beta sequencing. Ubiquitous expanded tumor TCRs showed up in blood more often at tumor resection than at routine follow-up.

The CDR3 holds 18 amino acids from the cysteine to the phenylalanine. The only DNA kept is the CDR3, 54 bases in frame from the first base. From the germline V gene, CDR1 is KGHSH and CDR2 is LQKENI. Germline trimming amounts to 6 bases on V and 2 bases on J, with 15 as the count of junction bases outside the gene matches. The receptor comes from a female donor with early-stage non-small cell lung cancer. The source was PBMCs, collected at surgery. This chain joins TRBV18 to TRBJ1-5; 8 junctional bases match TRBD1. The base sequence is TGTGCCAGCTCCCCGAATCAACAGGGGGAAGAGGGCAATCAGCCCCAGCATTTT. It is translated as CASSPNQQGEEGNQPQHF.